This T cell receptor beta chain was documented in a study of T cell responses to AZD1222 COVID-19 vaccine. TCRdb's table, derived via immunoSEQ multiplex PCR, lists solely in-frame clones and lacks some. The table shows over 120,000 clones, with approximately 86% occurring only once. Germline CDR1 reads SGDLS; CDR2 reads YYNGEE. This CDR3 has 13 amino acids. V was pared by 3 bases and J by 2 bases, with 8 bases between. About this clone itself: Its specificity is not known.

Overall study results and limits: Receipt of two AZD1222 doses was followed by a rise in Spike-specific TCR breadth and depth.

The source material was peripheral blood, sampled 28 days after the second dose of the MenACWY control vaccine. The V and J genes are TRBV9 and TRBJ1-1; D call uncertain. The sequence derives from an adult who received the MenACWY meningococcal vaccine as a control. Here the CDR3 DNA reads TGTGCCAGCAGCGGCAACCCCAACACTGAAGCTTTCTTT. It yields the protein CASSGNPNTEAFF.